A selection of T cell receptor beta chains follows, all from one sample in a study of tumor and adjacent non-tumor tissue in lung cancer. TCRdb ran MiXCR on the multiplex PCR reads and lists one entry per CDR3 protein. The table shows 76,000 or so distinct CDR3 sequences, with about two thirds occurring only once. The sequencing input was lung tumor tissue. The receptors derive from a woman between 70 and 85 years old with non-small cell lung cancer. Each CDR3 is given with its conserved first and last residue. D genes are given only for firm matches. A clone size is listed for some rows: how often the clone was seen (once, few, many), or a class if it is expanded.

length: 17
J: TRBJ1-2
V: TRBV20-1
size: .
D: .
DNA: TGCAGTACTAGCGGCGGTGGGGGGACTCGGGTTAACTATGGCTACACCTTC
CDR3: CSTSGGGGTRVNYGYTF

length: 15
J: TRBJ1-6
V: TRBV12-3/TRBV12-4
size: .
D: .
DNA: .
CDR3: CASSLFGVGNSPIHF

length: 16
J: TRBJ2-7
V: TRBV7-2
size: .
D: .
DNA: TGTGCCAGCAGCTTAAATTTCGGTCTGAGCTCCTACGAGCAGTACTTC
CDR3: CASSLNFGLSSYEQYF

length: 16
J: TRBJ1-1
V: TRBV7-8
size: .
D: .
DNA: TGTGCCAGCAGCCTAGTGGGGCCAGCCACTAACACTGAAGCTTTCTTT
CDR3: CASSLVGPATNTEAFF

length: 16
J: TRBJ2-3
V: TRBV13
size: .
D: TRBD2
DNA: TGTGTCAGCAGCGCGCGGGAGGGTCTCGGCATAGATACGCAGTATTTT
CDR3: CVSSAREGLGIDTQYF

length: 16
J: TRBJ2-1
V: TRBV4-2
size: .
D: TRBD2
DNA: TGTGCTAGCAGCCAAAATAGCGGGAGGACCTACAATGGGCAGTTATTC
CDR3: CASSQNSGRTYNGQLF

length: 15
J: TRBJ2-3
V: TRBV6-5
size: .
D: .
DNA: TGTACCAGCAGTCACTCGTTTATGAATACAGATACGCAGTATTTT
CDR3: CTSSHSFMNTDTQYF

length: 16
J: TRBJ2-7
V: TRBV28
size: many
D: .
DNA: TGTGCCAGCAGTTTCTTTGGGCGAGAAGCTCTCTACGAGCAGTACTTC
CDR3: CASSFFGREALYEQYF

length: 16
J: TRBJ1-1
V: TRBV11-2
size: .
D: .
DNA: TGTGCCAGCAGCTCACACGTATTGGGGCAGCGACGGGAAGCTTTCTTT
CDR3: CASSSHVLGQRREAFF

length: 16
J: TRBJ2-3
V: TRBV29-1
size: .
D: .
DNA: TGCAGCGTTGAAGGACATCTAAAAACAGACTTGCATATACAGTATTTT
CDR3: CSVEGHLKTDLHIQYF

length: 16
J: TRBJ2-3
V: TRBV29-1
size: .
D: TRBD2
DNA: TGCAGCGTTGAAGGGGGAAGCGGGAGATTCACAGATATGCAGTATTTT
CDR3: CSVEGGSGRFTDMQYF

length: 11
J: TRBJ2-7
V: TRBV6-2/TRBV6-3
size: many
D: .
DNA: TGTGCCAGCAGCTCGTACTACGAGCAGTACTTC
CDR3: CASSSYYEQYF

length: 16
J: TRBJ2-1
V: TRBV11-3
size: medium-sized
D: TRBD2
DNA: TGTGCCAGCAGCTCCCTAAGCGGGGTCGGCGACAATGAGCAGTTCTTC
CDR3: CASSSLSGVGDNEQFF

length: 11
J: TRBJ2-1
V: TRBV28
size: .
D: .
DNA: TGTGCCAGTAGTTGGTTGGGTGAGCAGTTCTTC
CDR3: CASSWLGEQFF

length: 16
J: TRBJ2-7
V: TRBV7-9
size: .
D: TRBD1
DNA: TGTGCCAGCAGCTCTTCCGACAGGGGTATCCTCTACGAGCAGTGCTTC
CDR3: CASSSSDRGILYEQCF

length: 15
J: TRBJ2-7
V: TRBV30
size: .
D: .
DNA: TGTGCTTGGACCCGGACCTCGGCGGTATCCTACGAGCAGTACTTC
CDR3: CAWTRTSAVSYEQYF

length: 13
J: TRBJ1-5
V: TRBV7-6
size: .
D: .
DNA: TGTGCCAGCAGCTTAGCATCGGGGTCGCCCCAGCATTTT
CDR3: CASSLASGSPQHF

length: 16
J: TRBJ2-7
V: TRBV6-1
size: .
D: .
DNA: TGTGTCAGCAGTGGGGGTGCTAACGACAGCTCCTACGAGCAGTACTTC
CDR3: CVSSGGANDSSYEQYF

length: 14
J: TRBJ1-1
V: TRBV12-3/TRBV12-4
size: .
D: .
DNA: TGTGCCAGCAGTTTATGGGGGGGCGAAACTGAAGCTTTCTTT
CDR3: CASSLWGGETEAFF

length: 13
J: TRBJ2-7
V: TRBV10-2
size: .
D: .
DNA: TGCGCCGCTACTAGTGGAAGCTCCTACGAGCAGTACTTC
CDR3: CAATSGSSYEQYF